This T cell receptor beta chain is drawn from a study of radiation and T cells in renal cell carcinoma. The study, taken as a whole, reports: Baseline intratumoral clonotype presence is unknown without pretreatment biopsies.

CDR1 SEHNR and CDR2 FQNEAQ come from the germline V gene (reference sequence). This CDR3 is 14 amino acids long. Trimming stripped 1 base from V and 5 bases from J, with 12 bases between. Data came from immunoSEQ multiplex PCR; TCRdb stores just in-frame clones and leaves some out. The sample consists of over 120,000 clones, about 88% of them appearing once. About this clone itself: What it recognizes is unknown.

Regarding time point: blood 4 weeks post-SBRT, at nephrectomy. Treatment: 15 Gy SBRT to primary tumor, nephrectomy 4 weeks later. The chain is built from TRBV7-9 and TRBJ2-7; a weak D match, TRBD2 (5 bases). The starting material was blood, obtained from a patient whose treatment included radiotherapy and nephrectomy. This sequence originates from a woman aged 50 to 65 with renal cell carcinoma. The CDR3 DNA reads as TGTGCCAGCAGCTTAGGATCGGCCGGGGACGAGCAGTACTTC. Protein product: CASSLGSAGDEQYF.